These 18 T cell receptor beta chains came from one sample sequenced in a study of blood T cell repertoires in COVID-19 (dated by TCRdb to 2018 to 2020). The method was the immunoSEQ multiplex PCR assay. TCRdb carries this immuneACCESS record with in-frame sequences only. Its versions omit some clonotypes, under half of them owing to an unresolved V gene in the studies checked, with the rest unexplained. Across this sample there are hundreds of thousands of clones, with roughly 85% seen only once. In total, the top ten clones hold around 5.5% of the sample. Sequencing input: peripheral blood. Source of these receptors: a man in his fifties with active or convalescent COVID-19.

The chain carries TRBV7-9 and TRBJ1-4, with unresolved D. Between the trimmed V and J ends, which lost 1 base and 15 bases, there was a span of 21 bases. From germline, CDR1 is SEHNR and CDR2 FQNEAQ (reference sequence). This CDR3 spans 15 amino acids. The CDR3 DNA sequence: TGTGCCAGCAGCTTAGTCGAAGTCCCTGGTTCCCTAATGTTTTTT. It encodes CASSLVEVPGSLMFF.

As to this clone: The junction does not match germline at one end; this may be a read error. The V gene is TRBV4-1, the J gene TRBJ2-3, with a weak D call TRBD1 (5 bases). The length of the CDR3 is 15 residues. Germline V gene lookup returns CDR1 MGHRA and CDR2 YSYEKL. CDR3 nucleotide sequence: TGCGCCAGCAGTCAAGCTAGGGGTGGCACAGATACGCAGTATTTT. Translating it yields CASSQARGGTDTQYF.

V and J are TRBV5-4 and TRBJ2-3; TRBD2 might be the D (6 bases). The CDR3 covers 15 residues. CDR1 SGHNT and CDR2 YYREEE come from the germline V gene (reference sequence). Trimming took 0 bases from V and 2 from J, leaving 10 bases between them. Here the CDR3 reads CASSLGGILTDTQYF. CDR3 DNA: TGTGCCAGCAGCTTGGGCGGGATACTCACAGATACGCAGTATTTT.

The chain employs TRBV11-2 and TRBJ2-5; D may be TRBD2 (7 bases). Trimming left V 5 bases short and J 5 bases short, with 18 bases between. The germline V gene encodes CDR1 SGHAT and CDR2 FQNNGV. This CDR3 region has 15 residues. CDR3 sequence reads: CASSPGRGAGETQYF. CDR3 bases: TGTGCCAGCAGCCCAGGTCGGGGGGCCGGGGAGACCCAGTACTTC.

This chain uses TRBV5-6 with TRBJ2-1; 9 nucleotides line up with TRBD2. The CDR3 totals 17 residues. The germline CDR1 and CDR2 sequences are SGHDT and YYEEEE. The V and J ends lost 0 bases and 6 bases, in that order; junction bases with no gene match: 10. This chain's CDR3 is CASSLAGAGGPGNEQFF. The CDR3 nucleotides are TGTGCCAGCAGCTTGGCCGGGGCGGGAGGGCCGGGCAATGAGCAGTTCTTC.

The V and J genes are TRBV6-5 and TRBJ1-2, with a possible D match to TRBD1 (5 bases). Germline CDR1 MNHEY, CDR2 SVGAGI. The CDR3 consists of 13 residues. V was cut by 6 bases and J by 2 bases, with 10 bases left in between. The CDR3 DNA sequence: TGTGCCAGCAGCGTTTCAGGGAACTATGGCTACACCTTC. Translation: CASSVSGNYGYTF.

The chain joins TRBV6-2 or TRBV6-3 to TRBJ1-2; D not certain. Trimming left V 5 bases short and J 8 bases short, with 15 bases between. There are 13 residues in the CDR3. CDR1 is MNHEY, CDR2 SVGEGT, per germline. CDR3 protein: CASSPTLGRGYTF. The CDR3 bases are TGTGCCAGCAGTCCCACCCTCGGTCGGGGCTACACCTTC.

CDR3 DNA: TGTGCCAGCAGTTTGAAACGCACTAGCGAGAGACTGTTCTTC. Amino acid sequence: CASSLKRTSERLFF. The gene calls are TRBV28 and TRBJ2-1; TRBD2 matches at 7 bases. The V gene end was trimmed by 3 bases and the J gene end by 15 bases; junction bases not matched to a gene: 14. The length of the CDR3 is 14 residues. CDR1 is MDHEN, CDR2 SYDVKM, per germline.

This chain connects TRBV19 to TRBJ2-1, with TRBD2 matching 10 bases. This CDR3 region has 14 residues. The germline V gene has CDR1 LNHDA and CDR2 SQIVND (reference sequence). V shed 6 bases, J shed 7 bases, and the junction held 6 bases outside the gene matches. As DNA, the CDR3 is TGTGCCAGTAGATCTAGCGGGAGTGGGAATGAGCAGTTCTTC. Its protein is CASRSSGSGNEQFF.

This clone was counted a few times. The J gene is TRBJ1-3, the V gene TRBV9; D is unresolved. V lost 0 bases and J 0 bases, leaving 7 bases between the germline ends. The CDR3 totals 15 residues. Germline CDR1 SGDLS, CDR2 YYNGEE. DNA of the CDR3: TGTGCCAGCAGCGTAGCTCCCAGCTCTGGAAACACCATATATTTT. This encodes CASSVAPSSGNTIYF.

V and J are TRBV7-2 and TRBJ2-7; 14 bases are shared with TRBD2. The CDR3 runs 17 residues. Germline assignment: CDR1 SGHTA and CDR2 FQGNSA. With V trimmed by 5 bases and J by 5 bases, 11 bases remained unmatched. CDR3 sequence (DNA): TGTGCCAGCAGCGTTAGGCCCGGGACTAGCGGGAGTCACGAGCAGTACTTC. Its protein product is CASSVRPGTSGSHEQYF.

The chain has TRBV9 and TRBJ2-5; 10 bases match TRBD1. V was clipped by 4 bases and J by 4 bases; unmatched bases: 7. The CDR3 is 15 amino acids. Looked up from germline, CDR1 is SGDLS and CDR2 is YYNGEE. CDR3 in amino acids: CASSISGDRGETQYF. CDR3 sequence (DNA): TGTGCCAGCAGCATTAGTGGGGACAGGGGAGAGACCCAGTACTTC.

This clone turned up a few times. This chain uses TRBV4-1 with TRBJ2-5; the D is unclear. CDR3 length: 15 residues. The germline V gene encodes CDR1 MGHRA and CDR2 YSYEKL. Trimming cost V 0 bases and J 4 bases, with 12 bases left between them. CDR3 sequence: CASSQEFPTRETQYF. The DNA of the CDR3 is TGCGCCAGCAGCCAAGAGTTCCCCACTCGAGAGACCCAGTACTTC.

This clone was recorded only once. The J gene is TRBJ2-2, the V gene TRBV11-1; D is uncertain. Germline values: CDR1 SGHAT, CDR2 FQDESV (reference sequence). This CDR3 has 15 amino acids. V gave up 2 bases and J gave up 4 bases, with 11 bases separating them. CDR3 bases: TGTGCCAGCAGCTTACAAGTGTTCGGCACCGGGGAGCTGTTTTTT. Amino acid sequence: CASSLQVFGTGELFF.

The genes are TRBV19 and TRBJ2-5; a possible D gene is TRBD1 (5 bases). V lost 4 bases and J lost 2, with 17 bases in between. CDR3 length: 16 amino acids. The germline V gene encodes CDR1 LNHDA and CDR2 SQIVND (reference sequence). The CDR3 coding sequence is TGTGCCAGTAGTACCCAGGGTGGTAACGAACAAGAGACCCAGTACTTC. Protein product: CASSTQGGNEQETQYF.

The rearrangement joins TRBV30 to TRBJ1-1, with D possibly TRBD1 on 6 matching bases. V was shortened by 3 bases and J by 1 base, with 9 bases between the two germline ends. The CDR3 runs 13 residues. Germline values: CDR1 GTSNPN, CDR2 SVGIG (reference sequence). In nucleotides, the CDR3 is TGTGCCTGGAGAAGGACAGCGAACACTGAAGCTTTCTTT. This codes for CAWRRTANTEAFF.

This chain connects TRBV5-1 to TRBJ2-7, with 7 bases fitting TRBD1. The CDR3 is 13 amino acids. Trimming took 0 bases from V and 6 from J; bases not matched to a gene: 3. Germline V CDR1 and CDR2: SGHRS, YFSETQ. This CDR3 reads CASSLGGQPEQYF. The CDR3 DNA sequence: TGCGCCAGCAGCTTGGGGGGACAGCCCGAGCAGTACTTC.

The rearrangement uses TRBV15 and TRBJ1-3, with TRBD1 matching over 7 bases. Germline V gives CDR1 LNHNV, CDR2 YYDKDF (reference sequence). The length of the CDR3 is 14 residues. The V and J ends lost 3 bases and 8 bases, in that order; junction bases with no gene match: 7. The CDR3 coding sequence is TGTGCCACCAGCAGTCGACAGGGAAGAGACACCATATATTTT. Translation gives CATSSRQGRDTIYF.